Detailed here is one TCR beta chain. The target antigen is unknown. TCRB transcripts that were expressed got sequenced, as all of the isolated RNA had been reverse transcribed. Clones were read by immunoSEQ multiplex PCR, and TCRdb kept only the in-frame ones, dropping some. The sample carries approximately 280,000 clones, approximately 15% recorded once. This sample stems from a study of beta chain features in type 1 diabetes. Per germline, CDR1 SEHNR and CDR2 FQNEAQ (reference sequence). V was pared by 3 bases and J by 4 bases, with 3 bases of the junction left unmatched. The CDR3 sequence is 14 residues long. Study outcomes and limitations: Moderately but significantly shorter TCRB CDR3s were found in Type 1 diabetes patients in all four CD4+ subsets.

The chain is built from TRBV7-9 and TRBJ1-1, with TRBD1 identical over 9 bases. The source of this sequence is a young man with type 1 diabetes. Sequencing used naive CD4+ T cells from blood. CDR3 DNA: TGTGCCAGCAGCTTTACAGGGGGCGGCACTGAAGCTTTCTTT. It codes for CASSFTGGGTEAFF. The full variable domain, with the rest looked up from reference TRBV7-9 and TRBJ1-1, is DTGVSQNPRHKITKRGQNVTFRCDPISEHNRLYWYRQTLGQGPEFLTYFQNEAQLEKSRLLSDRFSAERPKGSFSTLEIQRTEQGDSAMYLCASSFTGGGTEAFFGQGTRLTVV.